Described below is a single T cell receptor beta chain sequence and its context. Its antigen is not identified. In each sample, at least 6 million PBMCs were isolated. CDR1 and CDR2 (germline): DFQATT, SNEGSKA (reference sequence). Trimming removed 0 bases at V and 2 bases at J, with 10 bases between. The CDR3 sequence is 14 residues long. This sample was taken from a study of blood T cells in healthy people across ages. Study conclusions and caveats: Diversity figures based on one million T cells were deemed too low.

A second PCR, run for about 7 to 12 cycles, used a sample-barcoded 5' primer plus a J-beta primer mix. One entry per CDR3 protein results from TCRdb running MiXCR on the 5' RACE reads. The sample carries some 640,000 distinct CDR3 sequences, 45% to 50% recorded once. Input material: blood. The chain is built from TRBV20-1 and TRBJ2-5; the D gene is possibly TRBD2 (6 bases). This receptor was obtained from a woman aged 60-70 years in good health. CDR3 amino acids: CSARDWTTQETQYF. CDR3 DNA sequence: TGCAGTGCTAGAGATTGGACTACTCAAGAGACCCAGTACTTC.